The clone carrying this T cell receptor beta chain was counted a few times. Amplifying from RNA transcripts, the study obtained TCR beta CDR3 regions. The authors performed first-round RT-PCR with HTBI primers and then a second-round multiplex PCR. MiXCR was run by TCRdb on the multiplex PCR reads, yielding one entry per CDR3 protein. Here the sample spans just over 600,000 distinct CDR3 sequences, 22% being singletons. This specimen comes from a study of Graves' ophthalmopathy and Graves' hyperthyroidism. Aged 18 to 65, the patients with hyperthyroidism had under 2 months' duration and were newly diagnosed. Symptoms, serum thyroxine and TRAb, thyroid ultrasound, and orbital computed tomography formed the diagnostic basis. The PBMCs originated from roughly 11 ml of fresh peripheral blood. J lost 7 bases, V lost 6 bases, and 5 bases had no gene match. The CDR3 totals 13 residues. Per germline, CDR1 SNHLY and CDR2 FYNNEI.

Material for sequencing was peripheral blood. This chain joins TRBV2 and TRBJ2-2; 7 positions match TRBD1. This TCR came from a woman aged 18 to 35 with stable Graves' hyperthyroidism. Some clones in this sample may be carry-over from other donors' samples. CDR3 protein: CASRKGGIGELFF. The CDR3 coding sequence is TGTGCCAGCAGAAAAGGGGGCATCGGGGAGCTGTTTTTT.